This T cell receptor (beta chain) was recorded in a study of blood T cell repertoires in COVID-19. Study at large: COVID-19 samples collected from the United States, Italy and Spain covered acute and convalescent phases. T cells, B-cell-depleted T cells, or PBMCs provided the cDNA or gDNA that served as material.

This clone was seen more than once but under ten times. Libraries were prepared by immunoSEQ multiplex PCR; TCRdb keeps only in-frame clonotypes and omits some of them. Of some 200,000 clones listed, more than 75% are singletons. The clonotype comes from a man aged 35 to 55 with active or convalescent COVID-19. Material for sequencing was peripheral blood.

The CDR3 bases are TGTGCCAGCAGCCACCCCCCCGAGGATGGCTACACCTTC. Protein: CASSHPPEDGYTF. The rearrangement uses TRBV6-6 and TRBJ1-2; D is undetermined. The V and J ends lost 6 bases and 6 bases respectively, with 14 bases between them. The CDR3 runs to 13 residues. The germline CDR1 and CDR2 sequences are MNHNY and SVGAGI (reference sequence).